Listed below are T cell receptor beta chains from one sample, sequenced in a study of shared clonotypes between healthy human individuals. Sequencing used immunoSEQ multiplex PCR; TCRdb keeps in-frame clones, though not all of them. This sample yields about 2.3 million clones, of which approximately 90% are seen a single time; 0.3% to 0.45% belongs to the top ten. The source material was naive CD4+ T cells from PBMCs. These receptors originate from a man between 18 and 35 years old in good health. Some clones in this sample may be carry-over from other donors' samples. Both conserved end residues are part of each CDR3. A D gene is named only where the DNA matches it firmly. For some rows the clone size is stated as once, few or many, or as a class when expanded; others skip it.

NA	TRBV20-1	NA	TRBJ2-1	CSAPARHEQFF	TGCAGTGCTCCCGCTCGCCATGAGCAGTTCTTC
NA	TRBV6-5	NA	TRBJ1-2	CASSYGDVANYGYTF	TGTGCCAGCAGTTACGGGGACGTAGCTAACTATGGCTACACCTTC
NA	TRBV7-9	NA	TRBJ2-3	CASSQKAGWDTQYF	TGTGCCAGCAGCCAAAAAGCTGGGTGGGATACGCAGTATTTT
TRBD2	TRBV4-1	NA	TRBJ2-5	CASSQAPPGLAGVVQYF	TGCGCCAGCAGCCAAGCCCCTCCGGGACTAGCGGGAGTTGTCCAGTACTTC
NA	TRBV7-9	NA	TRBJ2-7	CASSDTGSYEQYF	TGTGCCAGCAGCGATACAGGGAGCTACGAGCAGTACTTC
NA	TRBV27	NA	TRBJ2-7	CASSFRVVSSYEQYF	TGTGCCAGCAGTTTCCGAGTGGTAAGCTCCTACGAGCAGTACTTC
TRBD1	TRBV6-5	few	TRBJ2-1	CASKRQGAYNEQFF	TGTGCCAGCAAACGTCAGGGGGCCTACAATGAGCAGTTCTTC
TRBD1	TRBV11-1	NA	TRBJ2-1	CASSPWTGGAYNEQFF	TGTGCCAGCAGCCCCTGGACAGGGGGCGCGTACAATGAGCAGTTCTTC
NA	TRBV6-5	NA	TRBJ2-7	CASSYERAGEQYF	TGTGCCAGCAGTTACGAACGGGCAGGAGAACAGTACTTC
TRBD1	TRBV7-9	NA	TRBJ2-5	CASSNWDRGKETQYF	TGTGCCAGCAGCAACTGGGACAGGGGGAAGGAGACCCAGTACTTC
TRBD1	TRBV28	NA	TRBJ2-6	CASSLVGQPGANVLTF	TGTGCCAGCAGTTTAGTGGGACAGCCTGGGGCCAACGTCCTGACTTTC
NA	TRBV4-1	NA	TRBJ1-2	CASRQTQNSGYTF	TGCGCCAGCAGACAGACCCAGAACAGTGGCTACACCTTC
NA	TRBV5-4	NA	TRBJ1-2	CASSLEGGYTF	TGTGCCAGCAGCTTGGAGGGTGGCTACACCTTC
TRBD2	TRBV7-9	NA	TRBJ2-7	CASSPLAGDPYYEQYF	TGTGCCAGCAGCCCGTTAGCGGGGGACCCCTACTACGAGCAGTACTTC
TRBD2	TRBV7-3	once	TRBJ2-1	CASSQAAGGNEQFF	TGTGCCAGCAGCCAGGCCGCGGGAGGGAATGAGCAGTTCTTC
TRBD2	TRBV6-5	NA	TRBJ2-1	CASRERELNEQFF	TGTGCCAGCAGGGAGCGGGAGTTAAATGAGCAGTTCTTC
NA	TRBV5-5	NA	TRBJ1-1	CASSLWMNTEAFF	TGTGCCAGCAGCTTGTGGATGAACACTGAAGCTTTCTTT